The 31 T cell receptor beta chains below come from one sample, sequenced in a study of blood T cell repertoires in COVID-19. Assay used: immunoSEQ multiplex PCR; TCRdb lists only in-frame clones, some missing. The data hold 200,000 to 300,000 clones, with 81% observed a single time. The specimen sequenced was peripheral blood. The receptor source for this set is a woman at least 80 years old with acute or convalescent COVID-19.

This chain joins TRBV7-6 and TRBJ2-7; D perhaps matches TRBD1 (6 bases). The germline V gene has CDR1 SGHVS and CDR2 FNYEAQ. Trimming removed 5 bases at V and 0 bases at J, with 11 bases between. The CDR3 is 14 residues long. The CDR3 region is CASSTGQFSYEQYF. The DNA of the CDR3 is TGTGCCAGCAGCACCGGACAGTTCTCCTACGAGCAGTACTTC.

The genes are TRBV10-3 and TRBJ1-2; 10 bases are a match to TRBD1. This CDR3 is built from 15 residues. V shed 3 bases and J 8 bases; nucleotides not matched to a gene: 9. Germline V lookup: CDR1 ENHRY, CDR2 SYGVKD. CDR3 bases: TGTGCCATCAGTGAAGGGGACAGGGGTTTAGGGGGCTACACCTTC. Protein sequence: CAISEGDRGLGGYTF.

This clone was detected only once. The chain employs TRBV11-3 and TRBJ1-1; D perhaps matches TRBD1 (5 bases). The length of the CDR3 is 13 residues. Germline CDR1 SGHNT, CDR2 YENEEA. Trimming removed 0 bases at V and 3 bases at J, with 5 bases between. The CDR3 loop is CASSLDRDTEAFF. The CDR3 region has the DNA TGTGCCAGCAGCTTAGACAGGGACACTGAAGCTTTCTTT.

The V call is TRBV12-3 or TRBV12-4, the J call TRBJ1-1; unclear D gene. Deletions cut 3 bases from V and 5 bases from J, with 10 bases between. The CDR3 sequence is 13 residues long. CDR3 amino acids: CASSFGRATEAFF. In DNA, the CDR3 is TGTGCCAGCAGTTTTGGTAGAGCGACTGAAGCTTTCTTT.

The chain carries TRBV19 and TRBJ1-5; weak D call: TRBD1 (6 bases). This CDR3 is built from 16 residues. Trimming removed 1 base from V and 5 bases from J, with 15 bases in between. Germline V CDR1 and CDR2: LNHDA, SQIVND (reference sequence). The CDR3 DNA reads as TGTGCCAGTAGTATAGGGGTCACAGGGAGGGATCAGCCCCAGCATTTT. It codes for CASSIGVTGRDQPQHF.

In its sample, this clone was seen a few times. The gene calls are TRBV5-5 and TRBJ1-5; D is unresolved. CDR3 length equals 14 residues. V lost 4 bases to trimming and J lost 4 bases, with 12 bases between them. Germline assignment: CDR1 SGHKS and CDR2 YYEKEE (reference sequence). The CDR3 bases are TGTGCCAGCAGCCCGACAACTGGTAATCAGCCCCAGCATTTT. Protein: CASSPTTGNQPQHF. The full variable domain, in which reference TRBV5-5 and TRBJ1-5 provide the parts outside the CDR3, is DAGVTQSPTHLIKTRGQQVTLRCSPISGHKSVSWYQQVLGQGPQFIFQYYEKEERGRGNFPDRFSARQFPNYSSELNVNALLLGDSALYLCASSPTTGNQPQHFGDGTRLSIL.

The gene calls are TRBV19 and TRBJ1-2; 7 nucleotides align to TRBD1. After removal of 7 bases from V and 3 bases from J, the junction contained 5 bases not matched to a gene. Germline assignment: CDR1 LNHDA and CDR2 SQIVND (reference sequence). The CDR3 length is 13 residues. Here the CDR3 DNA reads TGTGCCAGTATAGGGGGCGCCCACTATGGCTACACCTTC. Its protein product is CASIGGAHYGYTF.

The chain links TRBV19 to TRBJ1-2, with TRBD1 matching over 8 bases. Trimming removed 3 bases from V and 2 bases from J; junction bases left unmatched: 2. The CDR3 consists of 14 residues. Germline values: CDR1 LNHDA, CDR2 SQIVND (reference sequence). The CDR3 DNA sequence: TGTGCCAGTAGTATGGACAGGGTGAACTATGGCTACACCTTC. Translation gives CASSMDRVNYGYTF.

Comment on this clone: This same CDR3 is encoded by further DNA sequences in the sample. The chain uses TRBV3-1 (or the pseudogene TRBV3-2) and TRBJ2-3, with TRBD2 matching over 8 bases. This CDR3 has 15 amino acids. Germline V gene data show CDR1 as LGHDT and CDR2 as YNNKEL (reference sequence). Trimming took 1 base from V and 0 from J; bases not matched to a gene: 0. CDR3 nucleotides: TGTGCCAGCAGCCAAGCGGGGGGGAGCACAGATACGCAGTATTTT. This sequence encodes CASSQAGGSTDTQYF.

The V call is TRBV5-4, the J call TRBJ2-7, with TRBD1 matching 9 bases. This CDR3 is built from 14 residues. Per germline, CDR1 SGHNT and CDR2 YYREEE (reference sequence). The junction had 4 bases not matched to a gene; V was cut back by 5 bases and J by 1 base. For the CDR3, the DNA is TGTGCCAGCAGACCGGACAGGGGTTCCTACGAGCAGTACTTC. Translation: CASRPDRGSYEQYF.

V and J are TRBV19 and TRBJ2-7; 7 bases are a match to TRBD1. Germline V gene sequence: CDR1 LNHDA, CDR2 SQIVND (reference sequence). CDR3 length: 15 amino acids. The V gene end was trimmed by 6 bases and the J gene end by 2 bases; junction bases not matched to a gene: 10. CDR3 in amino acids: CASSEGQRSTYEQYF. The CDR3, as DNA: TGTGCCAGTAGCGAGGGACAGCGTTCAACCTACGAGCAGTACTTC. The full variable domain, completed using reference TRBV19 and TRBJ2-7, is DGGITQSPKYLFRKEGQNVTLSCEQNLNHDAMYWYRQDPGQGLRLIYYSQIVNDFQKGDIAEGYSVSREKKESFPLTVTSAQKNPTAFYLCASSEGQRSTYEQYFGPGTRLTVT.

The rearrangement uses TRBV15 and TRBJ2-1; 8 positions agree with TRBD1. The germline V gene encodes CDR1 LNHNV and CDR2 YYDKDF (reference sequence). V was pared by 3 bases and J by 5 bases, with 9 bases of the junction left unmatched. This CDR3 has 16 residues. CDR3 sequence (DNA): TGTGCCACCAGCAGCCAGACAGGGGCGGTCCACAATGAGCAGTTCTTC. This translates into CATSSQTGAVHNEQFF. Looking up the rest from reference TRBV15 and TRBJ2-1 gives the full variable domain: DAMVIQNPRYQVTQFGKPVTLSCSQTLNHNVMYWYQQKSSQAPKLLFHYYDKDFNNEADTPDNFQSRRPNTSFCFLDIRSPGLGDTAMYLCATSSQTGAVHNEQFFGPGTRLTVL.

The chain recombines TRBV6-5 with TRBJ1-6; unclear D gene. Germline-derived CDR1 and CDR2 are MNHEY and SVGAGI. Trimming pared 5 bases from V and 5 bases from J, leaving 7 bases between. The CDR3 runs 13 residues. The CDR3 region has the DNA TGTGCCAGCAGTAGGAGTGATAATTCACCCCTCCACTTT. Translation gives CASSRSDNSPLHF.

The chain has TRBV19 and TRBJ2-3; D is possibly TRBD1 (6 bases). The V and J ends lost 3 bases and 0 bases respectively, with 16 bases between them. Germline loops: CDR1 LNHDA, CDR2 SQIVND (reference sequence). The CDR3 has 17 residues. CDR3: CASSIWAQDSSTDTQYF. As DNA, the CDR3 is TGTGCCAGTAGTATTTGGGCTCAGGACAGCAGCACAGATACGCAGTATTTT. The whole variable domain, remainder taken from reference TRBV19 and TRBJ2-3, is DGGITQSPKYLFRKEGQNVTLSCEQNLNHDAMYWYRQDPGQGLRLIYYSQIVNDFQKGDIAEGYSVSREKKESFPLTVTSAQKNPTAFYLCASSIWAQDSSTDTQYFGPGTRLTVL.

This chain connects TRBV20-1 to TRBJ1-1; D may be TRBD1 (5 bases). The CDR3 extends over 11 amino acids. Trimming shortened V by 5 bases and J by 7 bases, and 11 bases separated the two germline ends. Germline loops: CDR1 DFQATT, CDR2 SNEGSKA (reference sequence). This CDR3 reads CSAARGGEAFF. The DNA for the CDR3 is TGCAGTGCTGCCCGGGGGGGTGAAGCTTTCTTT.

The chain combines TRBV21-1 with TRBJ2-7; whether TRBD2, the table's D call, matches the DNA was not checked. TRBV21-1 is a known pseudogene. The CDR3 has 16 residues. In nucleotides, the CDR3 is TGTGCCAGCAGCAAAGGTGGTGACGAAGCGGATTACGAGCAGTACTTC. Amino acids: CASSKGGDEADYEQYF.

The chain couples TRBV6-1 to TRBJ1-3; no clear D gene. Germline values: CDR1 MNHNS, CDR2 SASEGT. This CDR3 has 15 amino acids. Trimming pared 1 base from V and 0 bases from J, leaving 7 bases between. The CDR3 reads CASSEGRSSGNTIYF. For the CDR3, the DNA is TGTGCCAGCAGTGAAGGACGGAGCTCTGGAAACACCATATATTTT.

The chain is built from TRBV6-5 and TRBJ2-1, with D maybe TRBD1 (6 bases). With 6 bases removed from V and 9 bases from J, the gap between germline ends came to 12 bases. Germline-derived CDR1 and CDR2 are MNHEY and SVGAGI. This CDR3 region has 12 residues. In DNA form, the CDR3 reads TGTGCCAGCAGATCCACAGGGTCTGAGCAGTTCTTC. Amino acid sequence: CASRSTGSEQFF.

This chain uses TRBV29-1 with TRBJ2-1; 7 nucleotides match TRBD2. V lost 7 bases to trimming and J lost 6 bases; unmatched junction nucleotides: 12. The CDR3 loop spans 14 amino acids. The germline V gene has CDR1 SQVTM and CDR2 ANQGSEA. CDR3 protein: CSAYIKPGGNEQFF. In DNA, the CDR3 is TGCAGCGCTTATATCAAGCCGGGGGGCAATGAGCAGTTCTTC.

The chain joins TRBV19 to TRBJ1-2, with a weak D call TRBD1 (5 bases). Germline V CDR1 and CDR2: LNHDA, SQIVND (reference sequence). V lost 3 bases and J 8 bases, leaving 13 bases between the germline ends. The CDR3 is 13 amino acids. For the CDR3, the DNA is TGTGCCAGTAGTATTCTGGCAGGGCCCGGCTACACCTTC. Translating gives CASSILAGPGYTF.

The chain links TRBV2 to TRBJ2-7; D not resolved. V shed 2 bases and J shed 6 bases, with 14 bases lying between them. Germline V lookup: CDR1 SNHLY, CDR2 FYNNEI. The CDR3 has 14 amino acids. The CDR3 protein is CASSESQALGEQYF. The CDR3 region has the DNA TGTGCCAGCAGTGAAAGCCAGGCCTTGGGCGAGCAGTACTTC. Full variable domain (outside the CDR3, taken from reference TRBV2 and TRBJ2-7): EPEVTQTPSHQVTQMGQEVILRCVPISNHLYFYWYRQILGQKVEFLVSFYNNEISEKSEIFDDQFSVERPDGSNFTLKIRSTKLEDSAMYFCASSESQALGEQYFGPGTRLTVT.

The chain is built from TRBV2 and TRBJ1-4; TRBD1 agrees at 7 bases. The CDR3 loop spans 14 amino acids. Per germline, CDR1 SNHLY and CDR2 FYNNEI. V shed 6 bases, J shed 8 bases, and the junction held 9 bases outside the gene matches. CDR3 in DNA: TGTGCCAGCAGGGGGGACAGCTTAACCGAAAAACTGTTTTTT. It yields the protein CASRGDSLTEKLFF.

The chain is built from TRBV11-2 and TRBJ2-4, with D possibly TRBD1 on 6 matching bases. With 3 bases removed from V and 3 bases from J, the gap between germline ends came to 9 bases. This CDR3 is 14 amino acids long. Germline assignment: CDR1 SGHAT and CDR2 FQNNGV. CDR3: CASSLNRVKNIQYF. In DNA, the CDR3 is TGTGCCAGCAGCTTGAACAGGGTCAAAAACATTCAGTACTTC.

V gene TRBV10-3 combines with J gene TRBJ2-7, with D perhaps TRBD2 (6 bases). Germline loops: CDR1 ENHRY, CDR2 SYGVKD. V was cut by 5 bases and J by 6 bases, with 17 bases left in between. The CDR3 contains 14 residues. The CDR3 DNA reads as TGTGCCATCAGTCATGGACTGGGGGGAGGCGAGCAGTACTTC. It specifies CAISHGLGGGEQYF.

V usage is TRBV4-2 and J usage is TRBJ2-5, with 9 bases lining up with TRBD2. The V gene's germline CDR1 is LGHNA and CDR2 YNFKEQ. This CDR3 comprises 17 residues. V shed 0 bases, J shed 4 bases, and the junction held 9 bases outside the gene matches. The DNA of the CDR3 is TGTGCCAGCAGCCAAGACCCGGCTAGCGGGGCCAGAGAGACCCAGTACTTC. It encodes CASSQDPASGARETQYF.

V and J are TRBV7-6 and TRBJ1-1; D call uncertain. Looked up from germline, CDR1 is SGHVS and CDR2 is FNYEAQ. This CDR3 is 13 amino acids long. V lost 1 base and J 7 bases, leaving 10 bases between the germline ends. The CDR3 nucleotides are TGTGCCAGCAGCTTAGGACTTGATGATGAAGCTTTCTTT. This encodes CASSLGLDDEAFF.

The chain couples TRBV30 to TRBJ2-1; 10 positions agree with TRBD2. The CDR3 sequence is 15 residues long. Trimming cost V 2 bases and J 2 bases; bases outside gene matches: 3. The V gene's germline CDR1 is GTSNPN and CDR2 SVGIG (reference sequence). CDR3 sequence reads: CAWSQLAGAYNEQFF. As DNA, the CDR3 is TGTGCCTGGAGTCAGCTAGCGGGAGCCTACAATGAGCAGTTCTTC.

The J gene is TRBJ1-2, the V gene TRBV2; D gene uncertain. There are 11 residues in the CDR3. Trimming removed 4 bases from V and 7 bases from J, with 7 bases in between. The germline V gene encodes CDR1 SNHLY and CDR2 FYNNEI. The CDR3 DNA follows: TGTGCCAGCAGTGCCACCGGTGGCTACACCTTC. It specifies CASSATGGYTF.

This clone appeared a few times. The V and J genes are TRBV7-9 and TRBJ2-7, with D perhaps TRBD2 (6 bases). Germline assignment: CDR1 SEHNR and CDR2 FQNEAQ (reference sequence). V lost 3 bases to trimming and J lost 5 bases, with 11 bases between them. The CDR3 length is 13 residues. The chain's CDR3 is CASSLGGFHEQYF. The CDR3, as DNA: TGTGCCAGCAGCTTGGGAGGTTTCCACGAGCAGTACTTC.

About this clone itself: This sample also contains other DNA sequences that code for the same CDR3. This chain uses TRBV25-1 with TRBJ2-1; TRBD2 agrees at 7 bases. The CDR3 runs 15 residues. Germline assignment: CDR1 MGHDK and CDR2 SYGVNS. Trimming removed 2 bases from V and 0 bases from J; junction bases left unmatched: 1. This CDR3 is CASSETGGSYNEQFF. In DNA form, the CDR3 reads TGTGCCAGCAGTGAAACGGGAGGCTCCTACAATGAGCAGTTCTTC.

The V gene is TRBV2, the J gene TRBJ2-7; D might be TRBD1 (6 bases). This CDR3 region has 15 residues. Trimming cost V 2 bases and J 1 base, with 12 bases left between them. Germline V lookup: CDR1 SNHLY, CDR2 FYNNEI. The CDR3 loop reads CASSERGRGSYEQYF. DNA of the CDR3: TGTGCCAGCAGTGAAAGGGGGAGAGGTTCCTACGAGCAGTACTTC.